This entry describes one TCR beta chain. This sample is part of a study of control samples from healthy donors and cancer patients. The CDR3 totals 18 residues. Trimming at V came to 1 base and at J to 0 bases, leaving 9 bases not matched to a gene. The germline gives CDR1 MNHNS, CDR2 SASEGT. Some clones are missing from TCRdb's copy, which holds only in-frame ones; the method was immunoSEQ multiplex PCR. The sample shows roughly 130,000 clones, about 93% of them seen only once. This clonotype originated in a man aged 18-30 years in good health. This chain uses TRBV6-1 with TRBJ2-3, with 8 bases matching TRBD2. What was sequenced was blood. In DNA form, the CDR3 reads TGTGCCAGCAGTGAAGTCGGTTTGCGGGAGGTTAGCACAGATACGCAGTATTTT. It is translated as CASSEVGLREVSTDTQYF.